This TCR beta chain was documented in a study of T cell responses to AZD1222 COVID-19 vaccine. Points from the study as a whole: Seropositivity was recorded at baseline in only a handful of AZD1222 recipients.

Trimming shortened V by 0 bases and J by 0 bases, and 15 bases separated the two germline ends. The CDR3 loop spans 18 amino acids. Germline loops: CDR1 LNHNV, CDR2 YYDKDF (reference sequence). This clone came up once. As yet, its antigen is unknown. The protocol was immunoSEQ multiplex PCR, while the TCRdb copy is restricted to in-frame clones and leaves out a portion. The data show over 130,000 clones, with 92% seen just once and 3% to 4.5% held by the top ten. Second doses that came at about 4 or about 12 weeks were put together. The sample in question was peripheral blood, obtained 28 days after the second AZD1222 dose. The TCR comes from an adult who received the AZD1222 COVID-19 vaccine. The V and J genes are TRBV15 and TRBJ1-3, with D perhaps TRBD1 (5 bases). CDR3 sequence: CATSRDPGGRHSGNTIYF. The DNA for the CDR3 is TGTGCCACCAGCAGAGATCCGGGGGGACGCCACTCTGGAAACACCATATATTTT.